One sample yielded the 13 T cell receptor beta chains listed below, sequenced in a study of blood T cells in healthy people across ages. Sample-barcoded 5' priming and a J-beta primer mix drove a second PCR of roughly 6 to 12 cycles. TCRdb reprocessed the 5' RACE reads with MiXCR, giving one entry per CDR3 protein. In the table there are 650,000 to 1,000,000 distinct CDR3 sequences, about 36% of which are singletons. Sequencing input: blood. The receptors stem from a man between 18 and 35 years old in good health.

This chain links TRBV12-3 or TRBV12-4 with TRBJ2-7, with 7 bases fitting TRBD1. J gave up 7 bases and V 10 bases, and 10 bases lay outside the gene matches. The CDR3 is 12 amino acids. CDR3 bases: TGTGCCATCGAAGACAGGGTCAATGAGCAGTACTTC. Translation: CAIEDRVNEQYF.

This clonotype was picked up a small number of times. The CDR3 here is CASSYSDYNEQFF. CDR3 bases: TGTGCCAGCAGTTACTCGGATTACAATGAGCAGTTCTTC. This chain links TRBV6-6 with TRBJ2-1; D call uncertain. Germline-derived CDR1 and CDR2 are MNHNY and SVGAGI (reference sequence). This CDR3 spans 13 amino acids. V was pared by 0 bases and J by 4 bases, with 4 bases between.

Points on this clonotype: A junction end diverges from the germline sequence, so it may reflect a read error. V usage is TRBV19 and J usage is TRBJ1-2; no firm D call. The germline V gene encodes CDR1 LNHDA and CDR2 SQIVND (reference sequence). The CDR3 is made up of 12 amino acids. The CDR3 sequence: CVSYQPNYGYTF. In DNA form, the CDR3 reads TGTGTCAGTTATCAGCCTAACTATGGCTACACCTTC.

This clonotype was seen a few times. This chain uses TRBV5-6 with TRBJ2-7; D gene ambiguous. V dropped 4 bases and J dropped 2 bases, with 10 bases sitting between them. Germline V gives CDR1 SGHDT, CDR2 YYEEEE. The CDR3 sequence is 13 residues long. The CDR3 spells CASSADLTYEQYF. The CDR3 region has the DNA TGTGCCAGCAGCGCCGACCTAACCTACGAGCAGTACTTC. Drawing the rest from reference TRBV5-6 and TRBJ2-7, the complete variable domain is DAGVTQSPTHLIKTRGQQVTLRCSPKSGHDTVSWYQQALGQGPQFIFQYYEEEERQRGNFPDRFSGHQFPNYSSELNVNALLLGDSALYLCASSADLTYEQYFGPGTRLTVT.

The gene calls are TRBV20-1 and TRBJ1-1, with D tentatively TRBD1 (6 bases). The CDR3 length is 17 residues. Germline V gene sequence: CDR1 DFQATT, CDR2 SNEGSKA (reference sequence). Trimming removed 4 bases from V and 0 bases from J, with 21 bases in between. The DNA of the CDR3 is TGCAGTGCTATTGGACAGCTAGAACCTCGCTTGAACACTGAAGCTTTCTTT. This translates into CSAIGQLEPRLNTEAFF.

This clonotype was observed a few times. The J gene is TRBJ2-5, the V gene TRBV5-6; D might be TRBD2 (6 bases). Per the germline V gene, CDR1 is SGHDT and CDR2 is YYEEEE. The CDR3 length is 17 residues. Trimming left V 3 bases short and J 6 bases short, with 24 bases between. CDR3: CASSSRRAPRQNQTQYF. DNA for the CDR3: TGTGCCAGCAGCTCCCGGAGGGCCCCGCGACAGAACCAGACCCAGTACTTC.

This clonotype was seen a handful of times. The chain uses TRBV6-5 and TRBJ1-1; no firm D call. Germline CDR1 reads MNHEY; CDR2 reads SVGAGI. V shed 1 base and J shed 3 bases, with 15 bases lying between them. The CDR3 runs 16 residues. In DNA form, the CDR3 reads TGTGCCAGCAGTTACTGGGCCGGTGTAGAGGACACTGAAGCTTTCTTT. Its protein product is CASSYWAGVEDTEAFF.

The chain has TRBV20-1 and TRBJ2-5; possible D gene TRBD2, 6 bases. V lost 5 bases and J lost 1, with 17 bases in between. The CDR3 extends over 15 amino acids. CDR1 is DFQATT, CDR2 SNEGSKA, per germline (reference sequence). The CDR3 here is CSAGQTGTLQETQYF. CDR3 nucleotides: TGCAGTGCTGGGCAGACCGGGACTCTCCAAGAGACCCAGTACTTC.

The V and J genes are TRBV5-1 and TRBJ1-5; D uncertain. CDR3 length: 15 residues. V was shortened by 0 bases and J by 3 bases, with 10 bases between the two germline ends. Germline values: CDR1 SGHRS, CDR2 YFSETQ. CDR3 DNA: TGCGCCAGCAGCTTGGGATCTGGGTACAATCAGCCCCAGCATTTT. Translation: CASSLGSGYNQPQHF. The entire variable domain, with the rest obtained from reference TRBV5-1 and TRBJ1-5, is as follows: KAGVTQTPRYLIKTRGQQVTLSCSPISGHRSVSWYQQTPGQGLQFLFEYFSETQRNKGNFPGRFSGRQFSNSRSEMNVSTLELGDSALYLCASSLGSGYNQPQHFGDGTRLSIL.

This clonotype turned up a few times. This chain joins TRBV12-3 or TRBV12-4 and TRBJ1-2; TRBD1 might be the D (6 bases). The V end was cut by 7 bases, the J end by 8 bases, with 20 bases between. The CDR3 runs to 14 residues. The CDR3 loop is CASTPRGVSKGYTF. DNA of the CDR3: TGTGCCAGCACTCCTAGGGGGGTCAGTAAGGGCTACACCTTC.

The V call is TRBV4-1, the J call TRBJ1-6, with unresolved D. V was cut by 1 base and J by 10 bases, with 8 bases left in between. The CDR3 is 13 amino acids. Germline V gene sequence: CDR1 MGHRA, CDR2 YSYEKL. CDR3 in amino acids: CASSQGLGSPLHF. The CDR3 DNA sequence: TGCGCCAGCAGCCAAGGCTTAGGCTCACCCCTCCACTTT.

Note on this clonotype: A single base separates this from a much larger clone, so it may be a read error. The chain couples TRBV21-1 to TRBJ2-7. TRBV21-1 is a pseudogene locus. The CDR3 length is 14 residues. CDR3 sequence reads: CASSRLPGTAEQYF. CDR3 nucleotide sequence: TGTGCCAGCAGCAGACTTCCAGGAACCGCCGAGCAGTACTTC.

This sequence joins TRBV12-3 or TRBV12-4 and TRBJ1-2; no definite D call. This CDR3 has 13 amino acids. Deletions cut 8 bases from V and 5 bases from J, with 15 bases between. This CDR3 reads CASRVDEDYGYTF. The DNA of the CDR3 is TGTGCCAGCCGCGTGGATGAGGATTATGGCTACACCTTC.